The 16 T cell receptor beta chains listed next were all sequenced from one sample in a study of human T cells and chemical hapten exposure. One entry per CDR3 protein results from TCRdb running MiXCR on the RACE reads. The table has under 200,000 distinct CDR3 sequences, approximately 29% seen once. The time point is: pre-sensitization, week 0. Treatment noted: therapeutic diphenylcyclopropenone sensitization with weekly scalp DPC. The sample was whole blood, taken in connection with sensitization to the hapten diphenylcyclopropenone (DPC). Receptors were obtained from a young woman with alopecia areata. Some clones in this sample may be carry-over from other donors' samples.

The V call is TRBV18, the J call TRBJ2-7, with no clear D. Germline V gives CDR1 KGHSH, CDR2 LQKENI. V lost 2 bases, J lost 4 bases, and 9 bases lay in between. The CDR3 loop spans 13 amino acids. CDR3 sequence reads: CASSPYSAYEQYF. CDR3 nucleotides: TGTGCCAGCTCACCATATTCCGCATACGAGCAGTACTTC.

The gene calls are TRBV5-6 and TRBJ1-6; D perhaps matches TRBD1 (5 bases). This CDR3 is built from 20 residues. Trimming took 1 base from V and 5 from J, leaving 25 bases between them. CDR1 is SGHDT and CDR2 is YYEEEE in the germline V gene. The CDR3 DNA reads as TGTGCCAGCAGCTTGTTTCGGGGTTTTTGGGGGTCACAAAATAATTCACCCCTCCACTTT. It specifies CASSLFRGFWGSQNNSPLHF.

This rearrangement joins TRBV20-1 to TRBJ1-6, with D maybe TRBD1 (5 bases). Trimming pared 0 bases from V and 7 bases from J, leaving 7 bases between. The CDR3 has 13 amino acids. Germline values: CDR1 DFQATT, CDR2 SNEGSKA (reference sequence). Here the CDR3 DNA reads TGCAGTGCTAGAGATCGGGGGAATTCACCCCTCCACTTT. It is translated as CSARDRGNSPLHF.

The rearrangement joins TRBV28 to TRBJ2-1, with 9 bases identical to TRBD2. With V trimmed by 5 bases and J by 4 bases, 6 bases remained unmatched. The CDR3 contains 15 residues. Germline CDR1 and CDR2: MDHEN and SYDVKM. The CDR3 nucleotides read TGTGCCAGCAGTCGTCTAGCGGGATCTTACAATGAGCAGTTCTTC. This gives the protein CASSRLAGSYNEQFF. Filled out from reference TRBV28 and TRBJ2-1, the complete variable domain reads DVKVTQSSRYLVKRTGEKVFLECVQDMDHENMFWYRQDPGLGLRLIYFSYDVKMKEKGDIPEGYSVSREKKERFSLILESASTNQTSMYLCASSRLAGSYNEQFFGPGTRLTVL.

In the case of this clonotype: The germline gene is not matched at one end of the junction; a read error may be the cause. This chain uses TRBV2 with TRBJ2-1, with a possible D match to TRBD1 (6 bases). Germline CDR1 reads SNHLY; CDR2 reads FYNNEI. This CDR3 has 12 residues. CDR3 loop: CAGSGQYNEQFF. The CDR3 bases are TGTGCCGGCAGCGGACAGTACAATGAGCAGTTCTTC.

This clonotype was seen only a few times. The chain carries TRBV28 and TRBJ1-5; D not resolved. Looked up from germline, CDR1 is MDHEN and CDR2 is SYDVKM. The CDR3 is made up of 15 amino acids. Trimming took 2 bases from V and 0 from J, leaving 8 bases between them. Written as DNA, the CDR3 is TGTGCCAGCAGTTTAGACAACCCTAGCAATCAGCCCCAGCATTTT. It translates to CASSLDNPSNQPQHF. Combining the CDR3 with reference TRBV28 and TRBJ1-5 gives the whole variable domain DVKVTQSSRYLVKRTGEKVFLECVQDMDHENMFWYRQDPGLGLRLIYFSYDVKMKEKGDIPEGYSVSREKKERFSLILESASTNQTSMYLCASSLDNPSNQPQHFGDGTRLSIL.

This clonotype was detected only a few times. This chain uses TRBV28 with TRBJ2-1; TRBD2 matches 13 bases. The germline gives CDR1 MDHEN, CDR2 SYDVKM. V lost 5 bases and J lost 3; bases outside the gene matches: 4. This CDR3 has 16 amino acids. The CDR3 sequence: CASSPGTSGIYNEQFF. The CDR3 DNA reads TGTGCCAGCAGTCCCGGGACTAGCGGGATCTACAATGAGCAGTTCTTC.

This chain links TRBV28 with TRBJ1-5; 9 bases match TRBD1. CDR3 length: 15 amino acids. Germline V CDR1 and CDR2: MDHEN, SYDVKM. V shed 7 bases and J 2 bases; nucleotides not matched to a gene: 6. The CDR3 DNA follows: TGTGCCAGCATAACAGGGGGCCTAGGCAATCAGCCCCAGCATTTT. As protein: CASITGGLGNQPQHF.

There are a few counts of this clonotype. V is TRBV18 and J is TRBJ1-5; TRBD1 matches 8 bases. CDR1 and CDR2 (germline): KGHSH, LQKENI. The CDR3 has 14 residues. The V segment lost 6 bases and the J segment 4 bases; nucleotides outside the gene matches: 5. CDR3 sequence (DNA): TGTGCCAGCTCCAATAGGACAGGGAATCAGCCCCAGCATTTT. This sequence encodes CASSNRTGNQPQHF.

The chain has TRBV6-4 and TRBJ1-2, with 7 positions matching TRBD1. This CDR3 comprises 17 residues. Germline trimming cut 2 bases from V and 5 bases from J; bases unmatched to any gene: 14. Germline CDR1 reads MRHNA; CDR2 reads SNTAGT. The CDR3 sequence is CASSDRGQFLKLYGYTF. The CDR3 nucleotides are TGTGCCAGCAGTGACCGGGGACAGTTTCTCAAACTTTATGGCTACACCTTC.

The chain combines TRBV6-1 with TRBJ2-7; D might be TRBD1 (5 bases). Germline CDR1 reads MNHNS; CDR2 reads SASEGT. This CDR3 region has 14 residues. V lost 5 bases and J 2 bases, leaving 13 bases between the germline ends. The CDR3 loop is CASSSAQGPYEQYF. The CDR3, as DNA: TGTGCCAGCAGTTCAGCCCAGGGTCCCTACGAGCAGTACTTC.

This clonotype appeared a few times. V usage is TRBV10-3 and J usage is TRBJ2-2; no reliable D call. Trimming pared 8 bases from V and 5 bases from J, leaving 12 bases between. This CDR3 region has 13 residues. Germline assignment: CDR1 ENHRY and CDR2 SYGVKD. This chain's CDR3 is CAIGRLLTGELFF. For the CDR3, the DNA is TGTGCCATCGGAAGGCTACTGACCGGGGAGCTGTTTTTT.

This clonotype has only a few counts. V usage is TRBV29-1 and J usage is TRBJ2-1; D not resolved. The CDR3 is 13 amino acids. CDR1 SQVTM and CDR2 ANQGSEA come from the germline V gene. Trimming took 3 bases from V and 6 from J, leaving 12 bases between them. CDR3 in amino acids: CSVDRLISNEQFF. The CDR3 region has the DNA TGCAGCGTTGATAGGCTAATCAGCAATGAGCAGTTCTTC.

The rearrangement uses TRBV29-1 and TRBJ2-7; a weak D match, TRBD1 (5 bases). The germline V gene encodes CDR1 SQVTM and CDR2 ANQGSEA. V lost 7 bases and J 5 bases, leaving 15 bases between the germline ends. The CDR3 is made up of 12 amino acids. This CDR3 reads CSAVGWGDEQYF. As DNA, the CDR3 is TGCAGCGCCGTTGGTTGGGGCGACGAGCAGTACTTC.

The chain combines TRBV2 with TRBJ1-5; 7 bases line up with TRBD1. The V gene end was trimmed by 6 bases and the J gene end by 0 bases; junction bases not matched to a gene: 5. Per the germline V gene, CDR1 is SNHLY and CDR2 is FYNNEI. The CDR3 runs to 15 residues. The CDR3 DNA is TGTGCCAGCAGAGAACAGGGGTCTAGCAATCAGCCCCAGCATTTT. This sequence encodes CASREQGSSNQPQHF.

This clonotype has only a few counts. The rearrangement joins TRBV24-1 to TRBJ2-3; D not certain. Looked up from germline, CDR1 is KGHDR and CDR2 is SFDVKD. This CDR3 spans 13 amino acids. V was pared by 4 bases and J by 6 bases, with 10 bases between. The CDR3 loop reads CATSDISADTQYF. CDR3 sequence (DNA): TGTGCCACCAGTGACATAAGCGCGGATACGCAGTATTTT.